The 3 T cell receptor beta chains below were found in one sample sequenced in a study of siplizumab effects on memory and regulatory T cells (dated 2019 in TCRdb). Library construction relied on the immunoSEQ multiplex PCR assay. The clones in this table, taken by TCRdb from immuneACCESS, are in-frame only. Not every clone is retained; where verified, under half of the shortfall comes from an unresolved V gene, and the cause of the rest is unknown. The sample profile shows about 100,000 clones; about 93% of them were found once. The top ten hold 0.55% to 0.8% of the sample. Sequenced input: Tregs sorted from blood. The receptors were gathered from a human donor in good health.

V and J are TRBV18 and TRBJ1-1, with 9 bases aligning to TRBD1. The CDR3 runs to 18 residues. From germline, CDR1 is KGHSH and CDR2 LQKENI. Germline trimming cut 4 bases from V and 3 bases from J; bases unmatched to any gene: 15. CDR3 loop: CASSRGWANRGPDTEAFF. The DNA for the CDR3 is TGTGCCAGCTCACGCGGGTGGGCAAACAGGGGGCCAGACACTGAAGCTTTCTTT.

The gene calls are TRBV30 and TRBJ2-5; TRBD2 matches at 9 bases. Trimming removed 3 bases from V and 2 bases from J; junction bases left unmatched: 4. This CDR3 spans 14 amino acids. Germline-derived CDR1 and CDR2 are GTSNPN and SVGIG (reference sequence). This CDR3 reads CAWRRRGGQETQYF. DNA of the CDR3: TGTGCCTGGAGGCGGCGGGGGGGTCAAGAGACCCAGTACTTC.

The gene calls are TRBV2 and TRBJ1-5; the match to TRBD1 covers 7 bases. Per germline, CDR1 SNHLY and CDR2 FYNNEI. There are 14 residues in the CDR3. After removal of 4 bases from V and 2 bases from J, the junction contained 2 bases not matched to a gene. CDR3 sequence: CASSGQGGNQPQHF. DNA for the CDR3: TGTGCCAGCAGTGGACAGGGAGGCAATCAGCCCCAGCATTTT.